The 8 T cell receptor beta chains presented below share a single source sample, sequenced in a study of OX40 agonist ivuxolimab in advanced cancers. Produced via immunoSEQ multiplex PCR; TCRdb's table is partial and in-frame only. The table includes 50,000 to 75,000 clones, about 83% detected once. Sequencing used CD4+ or CD8+ T cells sorted from blood, obtained in a trial of the OX40 agonist ivuxolimab. All receptors derive from an adult with an advanced solid tumor such as melanoma, head and neck, liver or kidney cancer.

The chain combines TRBV2 with TRBJ2-3; D possibly corresponds to TRBD2 (6 bases). The CDR3 length is 14 residues. Per the germline V gene, CDR1 is SNHLY and CDR2 is FYNNEI. V was clipped by 4 bases and J by 2 bases, with 10 bases between them. CDR3 nucleotide sequence: TGTGCCAGCAGTGGGGGGACTCCCACAGATACGCAGTATTTT. It encodes CASSGGTPTDTQYF.

The V gene is TRBV6-6, the J gene TRBJ1-2, with D unresolved. V lost 4 bases and J 2 bases, leaving 8 bases between the germline ends. The length of the CDR3 is 13 residues. The germline gives CDR1 MNHNY, CDR2 SVGAGI (reference sequence). CDR3 region: CASSSERNYGYTF. As DNA, the CDR3 is TGTGCCAGCAGTTCTGAAAGAAACTATGGCTACACCTTC.

This clone was seen a few times. The V call is TRBV7-2, the J call TRBJ1-2; D is undetermined. This CDR3 spans 15 amino acids. Trimming took off 7 bases at V and 1 base at J, with 16 bases between the two ends. CDR1 is SGHTA and CDR2 is FQGNSA in the germline V gene. CDR3 sequence reads: CASKLNGGINYGYTF. CDR3 coding DNA: TGTGCCAGCAAACTGAACGGAGGGATTAACTATGGCTACACCTTC.

V is TRBV30 and J is TRBJ1-4; D call uncertain. Deletions cut 2 bases from V and 0 bases from J, with 10 bases between. The length of the CDR3 is 15 residues. Germline V gives CDR1 GTSNPN, CDR2 SVGIG (reference sequence). The CDR3: CAWSRGVATNEKLFF. DNA for the CDR3: TGTGCCTGGAGTCGGGGAGTTGCAACTAATGAAAAACTGTTTTTT.

The chain joins TRBV11-3 to TRBJ2-3; D is uncertain. CDR1 and CDR2 (germline): SGHNT, YENEEA. Trimming stripped 3 bases from V and 4 bases from J, with 5 bases between. The CDR3 sequence is 12 residues long. The CDR3 is CASSFGSDTQYF. Here the CDR3 DNA reads TGTGCCAGCAGCTTTGGTTCAGATACGCAGTATTTT.

This rearrangement joins TRBV7-8 to TRBJ2-7; D is ambiguous. The CDR3 is 13 residues long. CDR1 is SGHVS, CDR2 FQNEAQ, per germline. The ends were cut back, 4 bases at V and 4 bases at J, with 11 bases in the middle. The CDR3 loop is CASSSLLDYEQYF. For the CDR3, the DNA is TGTGCCAGCAGCTCGCTCCTTGATTACGAGCAGTACTTC.

This sequence joins TRBV7-8 and TRBJ1-5, with 7 bases fitting TRBD1. The CDR3 runs to 14 residues. Germline assignment: CDR1 SGHVS and CDR2 FQNEAQ. Trimming removed 4 bases from V and 2 bases from J; junction bases left unmatched: 2. This CDR3 is CASSSGQGNQPQHF. Here the CDR3 DNA reads TGTGCCAGCAGCTCTGGACAGGGCAATCAGCCCCAGCATTTT.

The rearrangement links TRBV4-1 to TRBJ2-3; 11 nucleotides match TRBD2. The CDR3 is 19 residues long. Looked up from germline, CDR1 is MGHRA and CDR2 is YSYEKL. Losses at the gene ends were 2 bases for V and 2 bases for J; bases not matched to a gene: 12. CDR3 sequence reads: CASSQPPVRLAGSTDTQYF. In DNA form, the CDR3 reads TGCGCCAGCAGCCAACCCCCGGTTCGACTAGCGGGGTCCACAGATACGCAGTATTTT.